Below, 23 T cell receptor beta chains from the same sample are listed, as sequenced in a study of CD8+ T cells in alopecia areata. Treatment given: oral pan-JAK inhibitor, 5-10 mg twice daily. After isolation, RNA underwent reverse transcription to generate cDNA as the sequencing template. Using immunoSEQ multiplex PCR, the repertoire was profiled, and TCRdb retains in-frame clones only, with some absent. The sample yields about 160,000 clones, under 70% seen once. The sample consisted of CD4+ T cells sorted from blood, taken at week 4, from a patient treated with tofacitinib. The receptors shown here come from a human donor with alopecia areata.

The chain is built from TRBV29-1 and TRBJ2-3; D is ambiguous. Germline values: CDR1 SQVTM, CDR2 ANQGSEA. This CDR3 contains 12 residues. V dropped 7 bases and J dropped 1 base, with 9 bases sitting between them. CDR3 in DNA: TGCAGCGGGGGTGGAGGCACAGATACGCAGTATTTT. As protein: CSGGGGTDTQYF.

The gene calls are TRBV6-6 and TRBJ1-2; D is undetermined. The CDR3 is made up of 12 amino acids. CDR1 and CDR2 from the germline V gene are MNHNY and SVGAGI (reference sequence). Trimming cost V 7 bases and J 5 bases, with 11 bases left between them. The CDR3 bases are TGTGCCAGCACCATAGGGAATTATGGCTACACCTTC. This sequence encodes CASTIGNYGYTF.

The chain recombines TRBV15 with TRBJ2-2; 8 positions match TRBD1. CDR3 length: 16 residues. The J segment lost 4 bases and the V segment lost 2 bases, leaving 6 bases of the junction unmatched. The germline gives CDR1 LNHNV, CDR2 YYDKDF (reference sequence). The chain's CDR3 is CATSRPQGATTGELFF. The CDR3 bases are TGTGCCACCAGCAGACCCCAGGGGGCCACCACCGGGGAGCTGTTTTTT.

The V and J genes are TRBV29-1 and TRBJ2-5; D tentatively fits TRBD1 or TRBD2 (5 bases each). Trimming left V 6 bases short and J 5 bases short, with 22 bases between. Looked up from germline, CDR1 is SQVTM and CDR2 is ANQGSEA. The CDR3 is 15 amino acids. The CDR3 sequence is CSVYGATALLETQYF. CDR3 bases: TGCAGCGTCTACGGGGCAACGGCGTTATTGGAGACCCAGTACTTC.

Only a few counts were recorded for this clone. The chain has TRBV4-3 and TRBJ1-2; no clear D gene. CDR3 size: 13 residues. The germline V gene encodes CDR1 LGHNA and CDR2 YSLEER. V lost 0 bases, J lost 8 bases, and 10 bases lay in between. The CDR3 sequence is CASSQDIGYGYTF. CDR3 coding DNA: TGCGCCAGCAGCCAAGACATCGGGTACGGCTACACCTTC.

Concerning this clone: Other DNA sequences in the sample encode the same CDR3. This sequence joins TRBV30 and TRBJ1-2, with a tentative D call TRBD1 (6 bases). Germline values: CDR1 GTSNPN, CDR2 SVGIG (reference sequence). V was shortened by 5 bases and J by 4 bases, with 8 bases between the two germline ends. The length of the CDR3 is 11 residues. In nucleotides, the CDR3 is TGTGCCTGGTCCAGGGGCTATGGCTACACCTTC. Encoded protein: CAWSRGYGYTF.

The gene calls are TRBV5-5 and TRBJ1-1; D remains unclear. With 3 bases removed from V and 1 base from J, the gap between germline ends came to 7 bases. Germline V gene data show CDR1 as SGHKS and CDR2 as YYEKEE (reference sequence). CDR3 size: 13 residues. The CDR3 DNA is TGTGCCAGCAGCTGGAACCCGAACACTGAAGCTTTCTTT. Its protein product is CASSWNPNTEAFF.

The chain combines TRBV6-5 with TRBJ2-5; 9 nucleotides line up with TRBD1. V trimming: 7 bases; J trimming: 5 bases; junction bases outside the gene matches: 5. The CDR3 extends over 13 amino acids. Germline lookup yields CDR1 MNHEY and CDR2 SVGAGI. CDR3 in amino acids: CASKQGAWETQYF. CDR3 sequence (DNA): TGTGCCAGCAAACAGGGGGCTTGGGAGACCCAGTACTTC.

CDR3 nucleotide sequence: TGTGCCTGGAGTGTAAGTACTATATCGGGGAGCAATCAGCCCCAGCATTTT. This encodes CAWSVSTISGSNQPQHF. The chain links TRBV30 to TRBJ1-5; D not resolved. The CDR3 consists of 17 residues. Trimming removed 0 bases at V and 1 base at J, with 16 bases between. From germline, CDR1 is GTSNPN and CDR2 SVGIG (reference sequence).

A remark on this clone: Other DNA variants within this sample encode the same CDR3. CDR3 sequence (DNA): TGTGCCAGCAGCGCCGGGACACCGCAAGAGACCCAGTACTTC. Residues: CASSAGTPQETQYF. The rearrangement uses TRBV9 and TRBJ2-5; D possibly corresponds to TRBD1 (6 bases). Germline lookup yields CDR1 SGDLS and CDR2 YYNGEE. The germline V and J ends were trimmed by 3 bases and 2 bases, with 11 bases remaining between them. The CDR3 has 14 residues.

This clone was seen more than once but under ten times. The V and J genes are TRBV7-9 and TRBJ1-3, with TRBD1 as a possible D gene (5 bases). Looked up from germline, CDR1 is SEHNR and CDR2 is FQNEAQ (reference sequence). V lost 5 bases to trimming and J lost 4 bases, with 15 bases between them. The CDR3 totals 15 residues. The CDR3 coding sequence is TGTGCCAGCAGCCGCGGGGAGGGACCGGGAAACACCATATATTTT. Translating gives CASSRGEGPGNTIYF.

V and J are TRBV5-6 and TRBJ2-5, with D unresolved. Germline V gene lookup returns CDR1 SGHDT and CDR2 YYEEEE. Between the trimmed V and J ends, which lost 4 bases and 1 base, there was a span of 11 bases. The CDR3 spans 14 residues. Here the CDR3 DNA reads TGTGCCAGCAGCGTTGCCGACTTCCAAGAGACCCAGTACTTC. Its translation is CASSVADFQETQYF.

The chain joins TRBV27 to TRBJ2-3, with 12 bases lining up with TRBD2. The germline V gene has CDR1 MNHEY and CDR2 SMNVEV (reference sequence). The CDR3 loop spans 16 amino acids. Unmatched junction bases numbered 7, after V lost 4 bases and J lost 5 bases. CDR3 loop: CASSSLAGGRKDTQYF. The CDR3, as DNA: TGTGCCAGCAGTTCGCTAGCGGGGGGGCGCAAAGATACGCAGTATTTT.

This clone was counted a few times. This chain links TRBV6-5 with TRBJ1-2; D is unresolved. V lost 7 bases, J lost 8 bases, and 20 bases lay in between. CDR3 size: 14 residues. The germline V gene has CDR1 MNHEY and CDR2 SVGAGI. The CDR3: CASNTRGRRKGYTF. As DNA, the CDR3 is TGTGCCAGCAACACCCGCGGGAGGAGAAAGGGCTACACCTTC.

This chain joins TRBV7-2 and TRBJ2-3; 11 positions match TRBD1. Germline values: CDR1 SGHTA, CDR2 FQGNSA. V was pared by 1 base and J by 4 bases, with 4 bases of the junction left unmatched. CDR3 length: 16 residues. The CDR3 region is CASSLGGQGASDTQYF. The CDR3, as DNA: TGTGCCAGCAGCTTAGGCGGACAGGGGGCGTCAGATACGCAGTATTTT. Using reference TRBV7-2 and TRBJ2-3 for the parts outside the CDR3, the full variable domain is GAGVSQSPSNKVTEKGKDVELRCDPISGHTALYWYRQSLGQGLEFLIYFQGNSAPDKSGLPSDRFSAERTGGSVSTLTIQRTQQEDSAVYLCASSLGGQGASDTQYFGPGTRLTVL.

The chain is built from TRBV29-1 and TRBJ2-5; 12 bases align to TRBD2. The CDR3 totals 15 residues. Germline V gene lookup returns CDR1 SQVTM and CDR2 ANQGSEA. V dropped 6 bases and J dropped 7; count of bases not matched to a gene: 12. The CDR3 nucleotides are TGCAGCGTCGTTGGACTAGCGGGGATTCTCGGGACCCAGTACTTC. Translating it yields CSVVGLAGILGTQYF.

The chain recombines TRBV7-2 with TRBJ2-7; D perhaps matches TRBD2 (7 bases). V dropped 3 bases and J dropped 2 bases, with 11 bases sitting between them. The CDR3 is 14 residues long. Germline V gene data show CDR1 as SGHTA and CDR2 as FQGNSA. Here the CDR3 DNA reads TGTGCCAGCAGCTTGGGGGGGCCCGCCTACGAGCAGTACTTC. The encoded protein is CASSLGGPAYEQYF.

This chain links TRBV6-6 with TRBJ2-5; 12 bases fit TRBD2. CDR1 is MNHNY, CDR2 SVGAGI, per germline (reference sequence). V lost 2 bases and J lost 4; bases outside the gene matches: 2. This CDR3 comprises 15 residues. CDR3 DNA: TGTGCCAGCAGTTACCTAGCGGGGGGGCGAGAGACCCAGTACTTC. It is translated as CASSYLAGGRETQYF.

The chain combines TRBV29-1 with TRBJ1-6, with 9 bases aligning to TRBD1. V shed 6 bases and J 14 bases; nucleotides not matched to a gene: 8. Germline assignment: CDR1 SQVTM and CDR2 ANQGSEA. This CDR3 region has 12 residues. CDR3 sequence: CSVRGQGLTLHF. In DNA, the CDR3 is TGCAGCGTGAGGGGACAGGGCCTCACCCTCCACTTT. Full variable domain (outside the CDR3, taken from reference TRBV29-1 and TRBJ1-6): SAVISQKPSRDICQRGTSLTIQCQVDSQVTMMFWYRQQPGQSLTLIATANQGSEATYESGFVIDKFPISRPNLTFSTLTVSNMSPEDSSIYLCSVRGQGLTLHFGNGTRLTVT.

The J gene is TRBJ2-5, the V gene TRBV6-5; 8 bases match TRBD1. The DNA matches TRBJ2-7 better at its end, which makes the J call doubtful. CDR1 MNHEY and CDR2 SVGAGI come from the germline V gene. The CDR3 length is 14 residues. CDR3 residues: CASSLDRGRNEQYF. DNA of the CDR3: TGTGCCAGCAGCTTAGACAGGGGCAGAAACGAGCAGTACTTC.

The chain joins TRBV6-1 to TRBJ2-7; no definite D call. The CDR3 runs to 11 residues. Trimming removed 3 bases at V and 3 bases at J, with 3 bases between. Looked up from germline, CDR1 is MNHNS and CDR2 is SASEGT. This CDR3 is CASSEFYEQYF. CDR3 DNA: TGTGCCAGCAGTGAGTTCTACGAGCAGTACTTC.

This clone is a singleton in its sample. The chain recombines TRBV4-1 with TRBJ1-1; D unclear. CDR3 length: 15 residues. The germline CDR1 and CDR2 sequences are MGHRA and YSYEKL. V lost 1 base and J 3 bases, leaving 12 bases between the germline ends. CDR3 region: CASSQGIGEYTEAFF. As DNA, the CDR3 is TGCGCCAGCAGCCAAGGGATCGGGGAATACACTGAAGCTTTCTTT.

The genes are TRBV5-1 and TRBJ2-7; maybe TRBD2 (6 bases). The CDR3 runs to 12 residues. Germline V lookup: CDR1 SGHRS, CDR2 YFSETQ. Trimming took off 4 bases at V and 2 bases at J, with 7 bases between the two ends. The CDR3 sequence: CASSAGPYEQYF. Here the CDR3 DNA reads TGCGCCAGCAGCGCGGGGCCCTACGAGCAGTACTTC.